These 22 T cell receptor beta chains originate from one sample sequenced in a study of regulatory T cells in long-lasting Graves disease. In building TCR beta libraries, iRepertoire HTBI primers were used together with Arm-PCR of CDR3 regions. TCRdb re-analysed the multiplex PCR reads in MiXCR, keeping a single row per CDR3 protein. Here the sample spans 400,000 to 550,000 distinct CDR3 sequences, under 15% being singletons. As for time point: newly diagnosed GD, antithyroid drugs for less than 3 months. Preparation of the TCR library used RNA extracted from PBMCs. These same data were also listed under a study on T cells in Graves' hyperthyroidism and ophthalmopathy.

The sample was peripheral blood mononuclear cells (PBMCs), taken at new diagnosis, from a patient treated with antithyroid drugs. Receptors originate from a woman aged 30 to 39 with Graves disease.

Ten or more counts support this clonotype. The gene calls are TRBV10-3 and TRBJ1-2; 7 bases line up with TRBD1. V gave up 6 bases and J gave up 2 bases; unmatched junction bases: 3. The germline V gene has CDR1 ENHRY and CDR2 SYGVKD. CDR3 length: 13 amino acids. The CDR3 DNA follows: TGTGCCATCAGCGAGACAGGGAACTATGGCTACACCTTC. Protein sequence: CAISETGNYGYTF.

This clonotype was counted at least ten times. The V call is TRBV29-1, the J call TRBJ2-1; D gene uncertain. Trimming took 1 base from V and 4 from J, leaving 23 bases between them. In germline, CDR1 is SQVTM, CDR2 ANQGSEA. This CDR3 is 18 amino acids long. The CDR3 DNA reads TGCAGCGTTGAAGGAGGTCCTGCGCTGGAGAGGCGGTACAATGAGCAGTTCTTC. Translation: CSVEGGPALERRYNEQFF.

This clonotype was picked up many times. The V gene is TRBV19, the J gene TRBJ2-1; 10 bases map to TRBD2. CDR3 length: 14 amino acids. Germline CDR1 LNHDA, CDR2 SQIVND (reference sequence). The V and J ends lost 5 bases and 9 bases, in that order; junction bases with no gene match: 7. The CDR3 nucleotides read TGTGCCAGTAGTCTCGTAGCGGGAGGAGGTGAGCAGTTCTTC. Translated: CASSLVAGGGEQFF.

This clonotype has more than one count but fewer than ten. V is TRBV24-1 and J is TRBJ2-1; 13 nucleotides align to TRBD2. The V and J ends lost 9 bases and 3 bases, in that order; junction bases with no gene match: 16. The CDR3 spans 19 residues. Germline loops: CDR1 KGHDR, CDR2 SFDVKD. The CDR3 nucleotides are TGTGCCACCGGACCACACACCGGGACTAGCGGGACAAGCTACAATGAGCAGTTCTTC. Its protein product is CATGPHTGTSGTSYNEQFF.

This clonotype was detected many times. This chain uses TRBV7-3 with TRBJ2-1, with unresolved D. Trimming shortened V by 2 bases and J by 7 bases, and 9 bases separated the two germline ends. This CDR3 has 13 residues. Germline V gene lookup returns CDR1 SGHTA and CDR2 FQGTGA. CDR3 sequence: CASSLGFRNEQFF. CDR3 sequence (DNA): TGTGCCAGCAGCTTAGGGTTCCGTAATGAGCAGTTCTTC.

At least ten counts were recorded for this clonotype. This chain uses TRBV12-3 or TRBV12-4 with TRBJ1-4, with 12 bases fitting TRBD1. CDR3 length: 15 amino acids. V lost 3 bases, J lost 7 bases, and 3 bases stayed unmatched. For the CDR3, the DNA is TGTGCCAGCAGTTTTGGGACAGGGGGCGGTGAAAAACTGTTTTTT. Translated: CASSFGTGGGEKLFF.

This clonotype came up many times. The genes are TRBV11-3 and TRBJ2-3; tentatively, D is TRBD2 (5 bases). Trimming stripped 4 bases from V and 5 bases from J, with 13 bases between. Germline CDR1 is SGHNT and CDR2 is YENEEA. This CDR3 has 14 residues. This CDR3 reads CASSSARSGDTQYF. The CDR3 DNA reads as TGTGCCAGCAGCTCAGCGAGGAGCGGAGATACGCAGTATTTT.

As for this clonotype: A much larger clone differs from this one at a single base, so this may be a read error. Here the CDR3 omits its conserved ending phenylalanine or tryptophan, so a read error is the likely source. The chain recombines TRBV5-1 with TRBJ2-1; D is perhaps TRBD1 or TRBD2 (5 bases each). The V and J ends lost 2 bases and 8 bases respectively, with 11 bases between them. Germline V CDR1 and CDR2: SGHRS, YFSETQ. The CDR3 is made up of 13 amino acids. The CDR3 DNA sequence: TGCGCCAGCAGCTTCTCCGGGGCCTATGAGCAGTTCTGC. This codes for CASSFSGAYEQFC.

At least ten counts were recorded for this clonotype. V usage is TRBV12-3 or TRBV12-4 and J usage is TRBJ2-7; 9 positions agree with TRBD1. The CDR3 runs 13 residues. The junction had 4 bases not matched to a gene; V was cut back by 4 bases and J by 6 bases. CDR3 nucleotides: TGTGCCAGCAGTTCGGGACAGGGTGGCGAGCAGTACTTC. Encoded protein: CASSSGQGGEQYF.

This clonotype was seen ten or more times. The chain combines TRBV10-3 with TRBJ2-1; no clear D. The DNA matches TRBJ2-5 better at its end, which makes the J call doubtful. The CDR3 contains 16 residues. Germline V lookup: CDR1 ENHRY, CDR2 SYGVKD. Written as DNA, the CDR3 is TGTGCCATCAGTGTTCGCGCTCTCGGCGGCCAAGAGACCCAGTACTTC. This gives the protein CAISVRALGGQETQYF.

In the case of this clonotype: With a much larger clone just one base away, this may be a read error. The gene calls are TRBV6-1 and TRBJ1-5, with unresolved D. Germline loops: CDR1 MNHNS, CDR2 SASEGT. The ends were cut back, 6 bases at V and 3 bases at J, with 15 bases in the middle. The CDR3 extends over 15 amino acids. This CDR3 reads CASRSSDSTNQPQHF. CDR3 bases: TGTGCCAGCAGATCCTCAGACTCCACCAATCAGCCCCAGCATTTT.

This clonotype was seen repeatedly, ten times or more. This chain uses TRBV28 with TRBJ1-2; D call uncertain. The CDR3 is 15 amino acids. Germline CDR1 and CDR2: MDHEN and SYDVKM. The ends were cut back, 2 bases at V and 4 bases at J, with 14 bases in the middle. In nucleotides, the CDR3 is TGTGCCAGCAGTTTACAGGTCTGGCGAAGCTATGGCTACACCTTC. Translated: CASSLQVWRSYGYTF.

This clonotype showed up many times. The chain recombines TRBV7-9 with TRBJ2-7, with 12 bases fitting TRBD1. Per germline, CDR1 SEHNR and CDR2 FQNEAQ (reference sequence). The CDR3 has 15 residues. After removal of 5 bases from V and 5 bases from J, the junction contained 7 bases not matched to a gene. The CDR3 coding sequence is TGTGCCAGCAGCCGTCCGGGACAGGGGGCCAACGAGCAGTACTTC. Translating gives CASSRPGQGANEQYF. Based on the CDR3 plus reference TRBV7-9 and TRBJ2-7, the full variable domain is DTGVSQNPRHKITKRGQNVTFRCDPISEHNRLYWYRQTLGQGPEFLTYFQNEAQLEKSRLLSDRFSAERPKGSFSTLEIQRTEQGDSAMYLCASSRPGQGANEQYFGPGTRLTVT.

This clonotype has a count of ten or more. The V call is TRBV20-1, the J call TRBJ2-3; TRBD2 might be the D (5 bases). CDR3 length: 14 amino acids. Germline assignment: CDR1 DFQATT and CDR2 SNEGSKA (reference sequence). Trimming took 3 bases from V and 5 from J, leaving 15 bases between them. This CDR3 reads CSARASRRIDTQYF. The CDR3 DNA reads TGCAGTGCTAGGGCTAGCCGCCGGATAGATACGCAGTATTTT.

This clonotype was observed at least ten times. The chain recombines TRBV18 with TRBJ1-5, with TRBD1 matching 9 bases. V lost 6 bases and J lost 6; bases outside the gene matches: 9. The CDR3 has 15 amino acids. From germline, CDR1 is KGHSH and CDR2 LQKENI. CDR3 protein: CASSPGTGFGQPQHF. CDR3 coding DNA: TGTGCCAGCTCCCCCGGGACAGGGTTCGGTCAGCCCCAGCATTTT.

The genes are TRBV7-9 and TRBJ2-2; TRBD1 aligns across 9 bases. Trimming cost V 6 bases and J 1 base; bases outside gene matches: 6. Germline assignment: CDR1 SEHNR and CDR2 FQNEAQ (reference sequence). The CDR3 has 16 amino acids. In DNA, the CDR3 is TGTGCCAGCAGAACAAGGGACAGGGTGAACACCGGGGAGCTGTTTTTT. It codes for CASRTRDRVNTGELFF.

J is TRBJ2-1 and V is TRBV3-1; TRBD1 matches at 11 bases. J was trimmed by 8 bases and V by 6 bases; bases with no gene match: 9. The CDR3 consists of 15 residues. Germline V gives CDR1 LGHDT, CDR2 YNNKEL (reference sequence). The CDR3 loop reads CASSFGQGAIDEQFF. The CDR3 DNA reads TGTGCCAGCAGTTTCGGACAGGGGGCGATCGATGAGCAGTTCTTC.

Ten or more counts support this clonotype. This chain links TRBV24-1 with TRBJ1-4; 8 nucleotides align to TRBD1. Germline V gives CDR1 KGHDR, CDR2 SFDVKD. J was trimmed by 8 bases and V by 4 bases; bases with no gene match: 8. This CDR3 contains 15 residues. In DNA, the CDR3 is TGTGCCACCAGTGACAATGGACAGGGAGAAGAAAAACTGTTTTTT. Its protein product is CATSDNGQGEEKLFF.

This clonotype was detected many times. This chain links TRBV28 with TRBJ2-7; weak D call: TRBD1 (5 bases). Germline V gene lookup returns CDR1 MDHEN and CDR2 SYDVKM. Trimming took 3 bases from V and 3 from J, leaving 18 bases between them. CDR3 length equals 16 residues. Here the CDR3 DNA reads TGTGCCAGCAGTTTGTTCAGCGCCGCAGGGAACTACGAGCAGTACTTC. This encodes CASSLFSAAGNYEQYF.

V is TRBV10-3 and J is TRBJ2-7; a possible D gene is TRBD2 (5 bases). Germline CDR1 is ENHRY and CDR2 is SYGVKD. Deletions cut 10 bases from V and 6 bases from J, with 19 bases between. The CDR3 loop spans 13 amino acids. The CDR3 nucleotides read TGTGCCAGCCGACCGACGGGGAAAGGCGAGCAGTACTTC. This gives the protein CASRPTGKGEQYF.

This clonotype was counted between two and nine times. The rearrangement uses TRBV9 and TRBJ2-7; no clear D. V lost 4 bases to trimming and J lost 0 bases, with 8 bases between them. This CDR3 is built from 13 residues. The germline gives CDR1 SGDLS, CDR2 YYNGEE. The CDR3 reads CASSPPYSYEQYF. For the CDR3, the DNA is TGTGCCAGCAGCCCCCCATACTCCTACGAGCAGTACTTC. Complete variable domain (other parts from reference TRBV9 and TRBJ2-7): DSGVTQTPKHLITATGQRVTLRCSPRSGDLSVYWYQQSLDQGLQFLIQYYNGEERAKGNILERFSAQQFPDLHSELNLSSLELGDSALYFCASSPPYSYEQYFGPGTRLTVT.

This clonotype showed up just a few times. The chain links TRBV18 to TRBJ1-5; D may be TRBD1 (6 bases). The CDR3 has 19 amino acids. The germline V and J ends were trimmed by 6 bases and 0 bases, with 24 bases remaining between them. Per germline, CDR1 KGHSH and CDR2 LQKENI. The CDR3 region is CASSLQGQGITGSNQPQHF. Here the CDR3 DNA reads TGTGCCAGCTCCCTCCAGGGGCAGGGCATTACAGGTAGCAATCAGCCCCAGCATTTT. The full variable domain, completed using reference TRBV18 and TRBJ1-5, is NAGVMQNPRHLVRRRGQEARLRCSPMKGHSHVYWYRQLPEEGLKFMVYLQKENIIDESGMPKERFSAEFPKEGPSILRIQQVVRGDSAAYFCASSLQGQGITGSNQPQHFGDGTRLSIL.